The 21 T cell receptor beta chains below were found in one sample sequenced in a study. Treg sorting used a CD4+CD25+CD127-/low gate. One entry per CDR3 protein results from TCRdb running MiXCR on the 5' RACE reads. The sample lists some 40,000 distinct CDR3 sequences, approximately 23% occurring once. The specimen sequenced was Tregs sorted from a lymph node. These TCRs come from a female donor with breast cancer.

The chain couples TRBV30 to TRBJ2-3; tentatively, D is TRBD1 or TRBD2 (6 bases each). Between the trimmed V and J ends, which lost 3 bases and 6 bases, there was a span of 7 bases. The germline V gene has CDR1 GTSNPN and CDR2 SVGIG (reference sequence). The CDR3 runs 11 residues. The CDR3 region is CAWSGGDTQYF. The CDR3 DNA sequence: TGTGCCTGGAGCGGGGGCGATACGCAGTATTTT.

The V and J genes are TRBV7-3 and TRBJ2-3; tentative D call: TRBD2 (7 bases). Looked up from germline, CDR1 is SGHTA and CDR2 is FQGTGA. Deletions cut 5 bases from V and 7 bases from J, with 19 bases between. The CDR3 has 15 residues. The CDR3 DNA reads TGTGCCAGCAGCCTTACGGGGGGCGGGATAAATACGCAGTATTTT. Translating it yields CASSLTGGGINTQYF.

Comment on this clonotype: This may be a read error: a much more frequent sequence differs by one nucleotide. The rearrangement uses TRBV5-1 and TRBJ1-5; TRBD1 might be the D (5 bases). This CDR3 comprises 15 residues. Germline-derived CDR1 and CDR2 are SGHRS and YFSETQ. CDR3 protein: CACSLAPGTNQPQHF. CDR3 DNA: TGCGCCTGCAGCTTGGCTCCGGGGACCAATCAGCCCCAGCATTTT.

The chain combines TRBV5-6 with TRBJ2-7, with D possibly being TRBD1 (6 bases). The CDR3 is made up of 14 amino acids. Trimming removed 3 bases from V and 3 bases from J, with 13 bases in between. The germline V gene has CDR1 SGHDT and CDR2 YYEEEE. The CDR3 spells CASSWGTWGYEQYF. In DNA form, the CDR3 reads TGTGCCAGCAGCTGGGGGACATGGGGCTACGAGCAGTACTTC.

About this clonotype itself: Because the CDR3 is missing its conserved closing phenylalanine or tryptophan, this is likely a read error. The rearrangement uses TRBV7-3 and TRBJ2-1, with 7 bases fitting TRBD2. V gave up 2 bases and J gave up 4 bases; unmatched junction bases: 5. Germline V gene sequence: CDR1 SGHTA, CDR2 FQGTGA. The CDR3 has 15 residues. CDR3 sequence (DNA): TGTGCCAGCAGCTTAGGGTCTAGCGGTTACAATGAGCAGTTCCTC. This sequence encodes CASSLGSSGYNEQFL.

This chain connects TRBV4-1 to TRBJ2-3; possible D gene TRBD2, 5 bases. Trimming cost V 5 bases and J 9 bases, with 9 bases left between them. CDR1 and CDR2 from the germline V gene are MGHRA and YSYEKL. The CDR3 runs to 11 residues. This CDR3 is CASSNLATQYF. CDR3 sequence (DNA): TGCGCCAGCAGCAATCTAGCAACGCAGTATTTT.

This clonotype was detected many times. V and J are TRBV7-3 and TRBJ2-3; D might be TRBD1 (8 bases). The CDR3 consists of 15 residues. Germline V CDR1 and CDR2: SGHTA, FQGTGA. The ends were cut back, 5 bases at V and 4 bases at J, with 16 bases in the middle. The CDR3 is CASSRGQGGADTQYF. The DNA for the CDR3 is TGTGCCAGCAGCCGTGGACAGGGAGGGGCAGATACGCAGTATTTT.

The chain uses TRBV12-3 or TRBV12-4 and TRBJ1-2; 9 bases match TRBD1. The CDR3 sequence is 17 residues long. V trimming: 0 bases; J trimming: 4 bases; junction bases outside the gene matches: 9. The CDR3 region has the DNA TGTGCCAGCAGTTTAGCAACAGGGGGCGGTGAGTCCTATGGCTACACCTTC. This translates into CASSLATGGGESYGYTF.

This clonotype has only a few counts. The chain joins TRBV6-1 to TRBJ2-7; the D gene is possibly TRBD1 (6 bases). Trimming removed 6 bases from V and 1 base from J, with 16 bases in between. This CDR3 has 15 amino acids. The V gene's germline CDR1 is MNHNS and CDR2 SASEGT. Written as DNA, the CDR3 is TGTGCCAGCAGAGACCGGGACACCTATTCCTACGAGCAGTACTTC. Encoded protein: CASRDRDTYSYEQYF.

This clonotype has ten or more counts. The J gene is TRBJ1-6, the V gene TRBV5-6; TRBD1 aligns across 8 bases. The CDR3 consists of 16 residues. Germline V CDR1 and CDR2: SGHDT, YYEEEE. The ends lost 4 bases at V and 3 bases at J; junction bases unmatched: 6. The chain's CDR3 is CASSPGTGFYNSPLHF. The CDR3 nucleotides are TGTGCCAGCAGCCCCGGGACAGGATTCTATAATTCACCCCTCCACTTT.

V gene TRBV18 combines with J gene TRBJ2-4, with TRBD1 matching over 7 bases. CDR3 length equals 13 residues. CDR1 KGHSH and CDR2 LQKENI come from the germline V gene. V lost 6 bases and J lost 6; bases outside the gene matches: 5. This CDR3 is CASSPDRVNIQYF. For the CDR3, the DNA is TGTGCCAGCTCCCCCGACAGGGTAAACATTCAGTACTTC.

The chain joins TRBV9 to TRBJ1-2, with TRBD1 matching 7 bases. Germline V CDR1 and CDR2: SGDLS, YYNGEE. The J segment lost 7 bases and the V segment lost 5 bases, leaving 14 bases of the junction unmatched. The CDR3 is made up of 15 amino acids. The CDR3 DNA is TGTGCCAGCAGTTACCGGGGGACAGCTGTCCGTGGCTACACCTTC. This encodes CASSYRGTAVRGYTF.

V is TRBV20-1 and J is TRBJ2-3; 10 nucleotides agree with TRBD1. Looked up from germline, CDR1 is DFQATT and CDR2 is SNEGSKA (reference sequence). J was trimmed by 3 bases and V by 0 bases; bases with no gene match: 3. The CDR3 runs 15 residues. CDR3 region: CSARDSGQGTDTQYF. CDR3 coding DNA: TGCAGTGCTAGAGATTCGGGACAGGGGACAGATACGCAGTATTTT.

This clonotype was found many times. The chain has TRBV4-2 and TRBJ2-1, with 10 bases fitting TRBD2. The CDR3 is 16 residues long. The V and J ends lost 0 bases and 5 bases, in that order; junction bases with no gene match: 4. Germline values: CDR1 LGHNA, CDR2 YNFKEQ. The DNA of the CDR3 is TGTGCCAGCAGCCAAGATAGTAGCGGGAGGAACAATGAGCAGTTCTTC. It codes for CASSQDSSGRNNEQFF.

The chain links TRBV28 to TRBJ1-5; D is unresolved. The germline V gene has CDR1 MDHEN and CDR2 SYDVKM. CDR3 length: 12 amino acids. Trimming left V 6 bases short and J 6 bases short, with 9 bases between. CDR3 protein: CASSQPRQPQHF. The CDR3 region has the DNA TGTGCCAGCAGCCAACCCCGTCAGCCCCAGCATTTT.

The J gene is TRBJ2-7, the V gene TRBV7-2; no clear D. There are 13 residues in the CDR3. Germline V gene sequence: CDR1 SGHTA, CDR2 FQGNSA. V was clipped by 1 base and J by 5 bases, with 9 bases between them. In DNA, the CDR3 is TGTGCCAGCAGCTTAGTGGACCGTAACGAGCAGTACTTC. Translating it yields CASSLVDRNEQYF.

On this clonotype itself: Just one base apart from a much larger clone, this may be a read error. The chain is built from TRBV24-1 and TRBJ1-5; no reliable D call. The CDR3 has 15 residues. Germline CDR1 reads KGHDR; CDR2 reads SFDVKD. Trimming pared 0 bases from V and 4 bases from J, leaving 9 bases between. The CDR3 nucleotides are TGTGCCACCAGTGATTTGGGTAGGTTGAATCAGCCCCAGCATTTT. It yields the protein CATSDLGRLNQPQHF.

As concerns this clonotype: A clone one base away is much larger, so this may be a read error. V and J are TRBV27 and TRBJ2-5, with D perhaps matching TRBD1 (6 bases). V lost 4 bases and J lost 6, with 15 bases in between. This CDR3 is 14 amino acids long. Looked up from germline, CDR1 is MNHEY and CDR2 is SMNVEV (reference sequence). This chain's CDR3 is CASSSMVGTKTQYF. CDR3 DNA: TGTGCCAGCAGTTCCATGGTGGGGACAAAGACCCAGTACTTC.

In its sample, this clonotype was seen a few times. CDR3 coding DNA: TGTGCCAGCAGCCTTACAAGCGGGGGCTTCAATGAGCAGTTCTTC. It translates to CASSLTSGGFNEQFF. The gene calls are TRBV27 and TRBJ2-1; the match to TRBD2 covers 8 bases. CDR1 and CDR2 (germline): MNHEY, SMNVEV (reference sequence). CDR3 size: 15 residues. J gave up 6 bases and V 6 bases, and 10 bases lay outside the gene matches.

Details on this clonotype: The missing conserved phenylalanine or tryptophan at the end of this CDR3 makes a read error likely. The genes are TRBV4-1 and TRBJ1-2, with TRBD1 as a possible D gene (6 bases). CDR3 length: 15 residues. Trimming pared 3 bases from V and 5 bases from J, leaving 16 bases between. CDR1 and CDR2 (germline): MGHRA, YSYEKL. The CDR3 DNA reads TGCGCCAGCAGCCACCCAGGGGCTGGTGGGTATGGCTACACCCTC. The encoded protein is CASSHPGAGGYGYTL.

In its sample, this clonotype was seen many times. This sequence joins TRBV5-1 and TRBJ1-1, with D tentatively TRBD1 (6 bases). The CDR3 runs 17 residues. Germline assignment: CDR1 SGHRS and CDR2 YFSETQ. Trimming left V 4 bases short and J 3 bases short, with 22 bases between. CDR3 sequence reads: CASSPVGGGLHDTEAFF. The CDR3 coding sequence is TGCGCCAGCAGCCCAGTGGGCGGGGGGCTCCATGACACTGAAGCTTTCTTT.